Below are 6 T cell receptor beta chains sequenced from a single sample in a study of T cells in women clearing cervical HPV infection. The assay was immunoSEQ multiplex PCR, and TCRdb's table has in-frame clones only and misses some. In all, the sample yields under 45,000 clones. Material: blood buffy coat. These receptors all stem from a woman aged 18 to 75 with a cervical HPV16 infection that either progressed to CIN3+ or cleared (not recorded which).

Comments on this clone: The CDR3 extends 3 residues past the end of the read, so its final part is completed from the germline J gene. The chain employs TRBV19 and TRBJ1-2; D is unclear. The CDR3 consists of 13 residues. Germline CDR1 is LNHDA and CDR2 is SQIVND (reference sequence). Trimming left V 6 bases short and J 4 bases short, with 12 bases between. The sequenced part of the CDR3 DNA is TGTGCCAGTAGAGGTGGGCGAGGCTATGGC. It encodes CASRGGRGYG. The CDR3 in full is CASRGGRGYGYTF.

Comment on this clone: Read coverage stops 3 residues before the CDR3 terminus; the germline J gene supplies the remainder. This chain joins TRBV20-1 and TRBJ1-4; 8 bases agree with TRBD1. V gave up 6 bases and J gave up 8 bases; unmatched junction bases: 8. This CDR3 is 13 amino acids long. The germline V gene has CDR1 DFQATT and CDR2 SNEGSKA (reference sequence). The CDR3 DNA, read in part, is TGCAGTGCGACCGGGACAGGCACAGAAAAA. It yields the protein CSATGTGTEK. The whole CDR3 reads CSATGTGTEKLFF.

About this clone itself: The missing CDR3 end, 3 residues past where the read stops, is filled in from the germline J gene. V is TRBV7-9 and J is TRBJ2-4, with a tentative D call TRBD2 (6 bases). This CDR3 region has 14 residues. Germline V gene lookup returns CDR1 SEHNR and CDR2 FQNEAQ (reference sequence). Here the CDR3 reads CASSEVADDYGQYF. CDR3 bases read: TGTGCCAGCAGCGAGGTAGCGGACGACTATGGT.

As concerns this clone: The read ends 3 residues shy of where the CDR3 ends; the end is completed using the germline J gene. The gene calls are TRBV29-1 and TRBJ2-7; TRBD1 matches 10 bases. CDR1 SQVTM and CDR2 ANQGSEA come from the germline V gene. Trimming removed 4 bases from V and 5 bases from J; junction bases left unmatched: 2. The CDR3 has 12 residues. CDR3 sequence: CSVGQGANEQYF. CDR3 bases read: TGCAGCGTTGGACAGGGGGCAAACGAG.

Points on this clone: The observed sequence ends 3 residues before the CDR3 terminus, with the missing tail filled in from the germline J gene. The V gene is TRBV10-3, the J gene TRBJ2-2; 15 positions agree with TRBD2. The CDR3 totals 17 residues. Per germline, CDR1 ENHRY and CDR2 SYGVKD. The junction had 4 bases not matched to a gene; V was cut back by 3 bases and J by 5 bases. CDR3 residues: CAISDWTSGGGTGELFF. The covered CDR3 bases are TGTGCCATCAGTGACTGGACTAGCGGGGGGGGGACCGGGGAG.

Of note for this clone: The read ends 3 residues early relative to the CDR3; the germline J gene fills the gap. The chain joins TRBV20-1 to TRBJ1-2; D perhaps matches TRBD1 (6 bases). The germline V gene encodes CDR1 DFQATT and CDR2 SNEGSKA (reference sequence). V lost 5 bases, J lost 1 base, and 14 bases lay in between. The CDR3 sequence is 14 residues long. The sequenced CDR3 bases are TGCAGTGCTGGCTCAGGGGAAAATAACTATGGC. Its translation: CSAGSGENNYG. The whole CDR3 sequence reads CSAGSGENNYGYTF.